This TCR beta chain was captured in a study of breast tumors, draining lymph nodes, adjacent tissues. Points from the study as a whole: Tumor and nontumor repertoires were significantly more similar in luminal-like than in basal-like breast cancer.

Axillary draining lymph nodes of breast cancer patients supplied the node samples. The CDR3 consists of 15 residues. With V trimmed by 0 bases and J by 9 bases, 7 bases remained unmatched. The germline gives CDR1 SGDLS, CDR2 YYNGEE. About this clonotype itself: Antigen: not known.

TCRdb called the multiplex PCR reads again in MiXCR, with one record for every CDR3 protein. The data contain over 250,000 distinct CDR3 sequences, 30% to 35% of them singletons. The chain links TRBV9 to TRBJ2-2; 8 positions agree with TRBD2. Sequencing used axillary lymph node tissue. The origin of this receptor is a female donor with breast cancer. Some clones in this sample may be carry-over from other donors' samples. The CDR3 DNA reads as TGTGCCAGCAGCGTAGTCGGGACTAGAGGCTGGGAGCTGTTTTTT. This sequence encodes CASSVVGTRGWELFF.